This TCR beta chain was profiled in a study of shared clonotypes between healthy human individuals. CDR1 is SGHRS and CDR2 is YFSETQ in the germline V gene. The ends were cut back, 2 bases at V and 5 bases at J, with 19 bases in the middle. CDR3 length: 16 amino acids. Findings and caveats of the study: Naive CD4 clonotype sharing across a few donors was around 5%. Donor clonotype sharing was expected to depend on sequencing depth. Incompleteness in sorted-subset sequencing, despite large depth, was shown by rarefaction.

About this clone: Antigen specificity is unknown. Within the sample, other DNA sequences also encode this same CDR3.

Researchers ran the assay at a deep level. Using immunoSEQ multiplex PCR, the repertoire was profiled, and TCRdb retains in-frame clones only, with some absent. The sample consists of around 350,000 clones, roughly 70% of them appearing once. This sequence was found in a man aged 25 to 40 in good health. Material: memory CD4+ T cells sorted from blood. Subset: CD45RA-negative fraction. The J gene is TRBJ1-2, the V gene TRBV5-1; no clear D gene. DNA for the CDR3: TGCGCCAGCAGCTTAGCCACAACGGGTGGGAGATATGGCTACACCTTC. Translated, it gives CASSLATTGGRYGYTF.